The 6 T cell receptor beta chains below come from one sample, sequenced in a study of regulatory T cells in long-lasting Graves disease (dated by TCRdb to the early 2020s). Per the publication, the time point label means: newly diagnosed GD, antithyroid drugs for less than 3 months. RNA was extracted from PBMCs in TRIzol for both TCR sequencing and RNA sequencing. The library was generated by multiplex PCR. Sequencing was performed on an Illumina HiSeq 4000. iRepertoire HTBI primers and Arm-PCR amplification of CDR3 regions were used to construct TCR beta libraries. TCRdb trimmed public reads at Q25 via fastp, called clones via MiXCR and kept in-frame beta chains. CDR3 protein duplicates are merged, each entry listing the most common genes and DNA. A total of hundreds of thousands of distinct CDR3 sequences appear in this sample, 15% to 20% of them only once. In total, the top ten clones hold roughly 18% of the sample.

In addition, the sample was reused for a study of T cells in Graves' hyperthyroidism and ophthalmopathy.

This material consisted of peripheral blood mononuclear cells (PBMCs), taken at new diagnosis, from a patient treated with antithyroid drugs. Source of these receptors: a woman aged 25 to 39 with Graves disease. Donor details come from another sample of the same person, matched by shared clones.

This clonotype has at least ten counts. J is TRBJ1-1 and V is TRBV7-9; the D is unclear. Germline V gene lookup returns CDR1 SEHNR and CDR2 FQNEAQ (reference sequence). The CDR3 has 13 amino acids. Trimming left V 5 bases short and J 6 bases short, with 13 bases between. CDR3 sequence reads: CASSHASGAEAFF. As DNA, the CDR3 is TGTGCCAGCAGCCACGCCTCTGGAGCTGAAGCTTTCTTT.

The chain uses TRBV20-1 and TRBJ1-5; a possible D gene is TRBD1 (5 bases). The length of the CDR3 is 15 residues. Germline-derived CDR1 and CDR2 are DFQATT and SNEGSKA (reference sequence). V lost 7 bases to trimming and J lost 0 bases, with 16 bases between them. The CDR3 loop reads CSVTQQVYSNQPQHF. The DNA of the CDR3 is TGCAGTGTCACACAACAGGTCTATAGCAATCAGCCCCAGCATTTT.

This clonotype was recorded a few times. This sequence joins TRBV6-1 and TRBJ2-2; D not certain. Germline-derived CDR1 and CDR2 are MNHNS and SASEGT. The CDR3 is 11 residues long. With 8 bases removed from V and 3 bases from J, the gap between germline ends came to 4 bases. The CDR3, as DNA: TGTGCCAGCGCGGACACCGGGGAGCTGTTTTTT. It is translated as CASADTGELFF.

This clonotype showed up just a few times. The chain employs TRBV5-1 and TRBJ2-1, with 11 bases identical to TRBD2. Germline CDR1 is SGHRS and CDR2 is YFSETQ. This CDR3 spans 16 amino acids. With V trimmed by 0 bases and J by 7 bases, 6 bases remained unmatched. The CDR3 region is CASSLAGLAGGNEQFF. CDR3 bases: TGCGCCAGCAGCTTGGCCGGGCTAGCGGGAGGTAATGAGCAGTTCTTC.

The J gene is TRBJ1-2, the V gene TRBV30, with 8 bases aligning to TRBD1. In germline, CDR1 is GTSNPN, CDR2 SVGIG (reference sequence). The junction had 6 bases not matched to a gene; V was cut back by 0 bases and J by 3 bases. CDR3 length: 15 amino acids. CDR3 residues: CAWSVPGTGYYGYTF. The CDR3 nucleotides are TGTGCCTGGAGTGTACCGGGGACAGGTTACTATGGCTACACCTTC. Using reference TRBV30 and TRBJ1-2 for the parts outside the CDR3, the full variable domain is SQTIHQWPATLVQPVGSPLSLECTVEGTSNPNLYWYRQAAGRGLQLLFYSVGIGQISSEVPQNLSASRPQDRQFILSSKKLLLSDSGFYLCAWSVPGTGYYGYTFGSGTRLTVV.

There are a few counts of this clonotype. One end of the junction is discordant with germline, which a read error may explain. The V gene is TRBV6-1, the J gene TRBJ1-6; D gene unclear. There are 13 residues in the CDR3. CDR1 and CDR2 from the germline V gene are MNHNS and SASEGT. The CDR3 DNA reads TGTGCCAGCAGCCCCGACACTCCCTCACCACTCCACTTT. Translated, it gives CASSPDTPSPLHF.